Reported below is one TCR beta chain. Its target is unknown. The same CDR3 arises from other DNA sequences in this sample as well. Looked up from germline, CDR1 is SGHRS and CDR2 is YFSETQ. V lost 0 bases to trimming and J lost 0 bases, with 10 bases between them. CDR3 length: 16 residues. This sample was taken from a study of shared clonotypes between healthy human individuals. Study outcomes and limitations: Naive subsets usually exceeded memory subsets in estimated richness.

TCRdb's copy holds only in-frame clones and misses some; the assay was immunoSEQ multiplex PCR. The sample shows 2 million to 2.5 million clones, 85% to 95% of them seen only once. The sequenced material came from naive CD4+ T cells from PBMCs. The subset: CD45RA+ positively selected. J is TRBJ1-3 and V is TRBV5-1, with D tentatively TRBD1 (5 bases). The sequence derives from a man between 18 and 29 years old in good health. Some clones in this sample may be carry-over from other donors' samples. The CDR3 DNA sequence: TGCGCCAGCAGCTTGGAGGGGCCCAGCTCTGGAAACACCATATATTTT. As protein: CASSLEGPSSGNTIYF.